This T cell receptor beta chain came from a study of shared clonotypes between healthy human individuals. Study-level findings and limits: Among donors, clonotype sharing was expected to be affected by sequencing depth.

The CDR3 has 16 residues. The germline gives CDR1 MGHRA, CDR2 YSYEKL. V was clipped by 0 bases and J by 0 bases, with 11 bases between them. As for this clone: The antigen is unknown.

All participating donors were Caucasian adults from Nashville, Tennessee. An assay was performed, and its level was deep. Around 30,000 T cell genomes (about 280 ng DNA) went into each PBMC replicate. Data came from immunoSEQ multiplex PCR; TCRdb stores just in-frame clones and leaves some out. Among 450,000 to 600,000 clones listed, 79% were seen once. The chain employs TRBV4-1 and TRBJ1-1; tentative D call: TRBD1 (6 bases). The clonotype was recovered from a woman aged 40 to 50 in good health. Some clones in this sample may be carry-over from other donors' samples. The sample comprised PBMCs. CDR3 DNA sequence: TGCGCCAGCAGCCAAGACAGGGGTACTTTGAACACTGAAGCTTTCTTT. It yields the protein CASSQDRGTLNTEAFF.